This TCR beta chain came from a study of blood T cell repertoires in COVID-19. Overall study context: Italy, Spain and the United States were the sources of the convalescent and acute COVID-19 samples. Sources were T cells, B-cell-depleted T cells, or PBMCs; the material itself was cDNA or gDNA.

Per the original data handling: From reference gene primer amplification, estimates of nucleated cell counts were derived. Profiled with immunoSEQ multiplex PCR; TCRdb holds only in-frame clones, not every one. The V and J calls and clone size come from that table; D and trimming were worked out from the DNA. The sample lists 120,000 or so clones, 82% seen once, with about 4.2% in the top ten. The TCR originated in a woman in her seventies with acute or convalescent COVID-19. The sample comprised peripheral blood.

The CDR3 bases are TGTGCCAGCAGCTTGGCGATGACAGGGACCTATGGCTACACCTTC. Residues: CASSLAMTGTYGYTF. The chain uses TRBV5-4 and TRBJ1-2; TRBD1 aligns across 7 bases. This CDR3 is built from 15 residues. Germline CDR1 SGHNT, CDR2 YYREEE (reference sequence). The J segment lost 4 bases and the V segment lost 0 bases, leaving 6 bases of the junction unmatched.